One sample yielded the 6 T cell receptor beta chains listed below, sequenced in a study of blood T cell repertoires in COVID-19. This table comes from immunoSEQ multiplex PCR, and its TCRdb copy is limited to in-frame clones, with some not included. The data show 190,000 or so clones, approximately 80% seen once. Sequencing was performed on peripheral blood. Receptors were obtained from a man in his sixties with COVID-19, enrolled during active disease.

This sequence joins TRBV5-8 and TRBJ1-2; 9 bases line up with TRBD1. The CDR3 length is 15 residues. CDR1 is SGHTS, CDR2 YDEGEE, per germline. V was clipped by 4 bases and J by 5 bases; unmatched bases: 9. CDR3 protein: CASSRDRVALYGYTF. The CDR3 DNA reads TGTGCCAGCAGCCGGGACAGGGTCGCTTTATATGGCTACACCTTC. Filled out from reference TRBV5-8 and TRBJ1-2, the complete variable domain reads EAGVTQSPTHLIKTRGQQATLRCSPISGHTSVYWYQQALGLGLQFLLWYDEGEERNRGNFPPRFSGRQFPNYSSELNVNALELEDSALYLCASSRDRVALYGYTFGSGTRLTVV.

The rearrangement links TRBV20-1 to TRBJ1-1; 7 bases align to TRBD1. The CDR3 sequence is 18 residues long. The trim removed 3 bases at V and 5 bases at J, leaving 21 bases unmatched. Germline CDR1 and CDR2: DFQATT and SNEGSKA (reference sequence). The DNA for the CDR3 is TGCAGTGCTAGTCCCAAACAGGGGATGGTGAGAATTGGTACTGAAGCTTTCTTT. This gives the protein CSASPKQGMVRIGTEAFF.

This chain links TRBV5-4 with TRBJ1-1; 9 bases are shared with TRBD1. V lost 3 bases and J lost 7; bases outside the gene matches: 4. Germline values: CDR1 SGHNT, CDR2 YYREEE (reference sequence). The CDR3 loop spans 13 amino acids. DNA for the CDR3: TGTGCCAGCAGCTCAACAGGGGGCTTTGAAGCTTTCTTT. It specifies CASSSTGGFEAFF.

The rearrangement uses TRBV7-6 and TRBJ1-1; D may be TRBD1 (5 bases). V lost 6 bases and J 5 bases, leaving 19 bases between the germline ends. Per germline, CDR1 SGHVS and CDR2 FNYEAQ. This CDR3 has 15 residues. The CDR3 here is CASRLLSGAYTEAFF. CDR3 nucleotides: TGTGCCAGCAGGCTCCTGAGCGGGGCGTATACTGAAGCTTTCTTT.

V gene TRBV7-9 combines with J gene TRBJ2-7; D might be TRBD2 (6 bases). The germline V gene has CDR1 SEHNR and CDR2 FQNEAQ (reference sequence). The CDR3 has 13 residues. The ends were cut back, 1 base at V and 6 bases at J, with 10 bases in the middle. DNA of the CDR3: TGTGCCAGCAGCTTAGATGCGGGGTTCGAGCAGTACTTC. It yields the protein CASSLDAGFEQYF.

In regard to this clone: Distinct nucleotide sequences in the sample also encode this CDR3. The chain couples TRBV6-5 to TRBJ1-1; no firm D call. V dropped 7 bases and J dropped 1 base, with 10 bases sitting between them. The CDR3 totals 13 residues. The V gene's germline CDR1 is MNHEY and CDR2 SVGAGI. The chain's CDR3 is CASTVGGNTEAFF. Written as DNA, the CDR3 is TGTGCCAGCACGGTTGGTGGGAACACTGAAGCTTTCTTT.